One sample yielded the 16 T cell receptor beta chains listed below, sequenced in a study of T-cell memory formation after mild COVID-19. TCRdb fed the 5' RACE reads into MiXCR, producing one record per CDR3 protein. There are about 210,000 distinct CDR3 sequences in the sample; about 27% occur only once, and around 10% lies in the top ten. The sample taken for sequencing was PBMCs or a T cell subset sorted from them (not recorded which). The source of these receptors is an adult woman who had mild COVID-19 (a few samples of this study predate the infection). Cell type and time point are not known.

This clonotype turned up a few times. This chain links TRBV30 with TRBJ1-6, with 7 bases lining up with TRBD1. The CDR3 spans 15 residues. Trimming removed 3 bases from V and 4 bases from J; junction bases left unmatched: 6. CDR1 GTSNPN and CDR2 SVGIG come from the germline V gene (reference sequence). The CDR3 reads CAWRGDSYYNSPLHF. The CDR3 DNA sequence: TGTGCCTGGAGAGGGGACAGTTATTATAATTCACCCCTCCACTTT.

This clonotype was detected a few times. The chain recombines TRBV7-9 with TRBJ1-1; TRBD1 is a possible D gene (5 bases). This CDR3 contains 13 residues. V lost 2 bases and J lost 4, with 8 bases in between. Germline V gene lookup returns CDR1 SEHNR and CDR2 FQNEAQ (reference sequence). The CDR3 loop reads CASSLRGFTEAFF. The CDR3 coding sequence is TGTGCCAGCAGCTTACGGGGGTTCACTGAAGCTTTCTTT.

The CDR3 DNA reads TGCAGTGCTGGTGGACAGGTGGGTGAAGCTTTCTTT. Translating it yields CSAGGQVGEAFF. The genes are TRBV20-1 and TRBJ1-1, with TRBD1 matching 7 bases. The CDR3 length is 12 residues. The J segment lost 7 bases and the V segment lost 5 bases, leaving 7 bases of the junction unmatched. From germline, CDR1 is DFQATT and CDR2 SNEGSKA (reference sequence).

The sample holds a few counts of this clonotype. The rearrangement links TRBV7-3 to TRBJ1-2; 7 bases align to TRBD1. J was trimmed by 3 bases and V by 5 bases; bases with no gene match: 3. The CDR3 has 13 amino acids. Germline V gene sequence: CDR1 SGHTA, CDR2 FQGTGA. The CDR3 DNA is TGTGCCAGCAGCCCGGGACAGCACTATGGCTACACCTTC. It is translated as CASSPGQHYGYTF.

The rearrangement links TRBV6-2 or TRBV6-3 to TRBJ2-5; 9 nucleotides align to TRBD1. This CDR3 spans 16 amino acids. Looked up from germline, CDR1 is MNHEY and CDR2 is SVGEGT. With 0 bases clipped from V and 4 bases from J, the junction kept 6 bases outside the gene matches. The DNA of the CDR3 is TGTGCCAGCAGTTACTCGATAGGACAGGGGAGAGAGACCCAGTACTTC. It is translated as CASSYSIGQGRETQYF.

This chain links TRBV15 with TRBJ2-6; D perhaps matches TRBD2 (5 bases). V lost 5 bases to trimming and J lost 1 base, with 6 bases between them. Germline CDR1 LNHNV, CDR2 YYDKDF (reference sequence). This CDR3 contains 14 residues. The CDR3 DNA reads TGTGCCACCAGCGAGCGGTCTGGGGCCAACGTCCTGACTTTC. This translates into CATSERSGANVLTF.

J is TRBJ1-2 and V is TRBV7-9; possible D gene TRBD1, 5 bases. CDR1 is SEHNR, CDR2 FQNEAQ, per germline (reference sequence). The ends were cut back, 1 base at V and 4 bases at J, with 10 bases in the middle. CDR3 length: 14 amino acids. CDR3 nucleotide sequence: TGTGCCAGCAGCTTAGTCGGGGCCGGCTATGGCTACACCTTC. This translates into CASSLVGAGYGYTF.

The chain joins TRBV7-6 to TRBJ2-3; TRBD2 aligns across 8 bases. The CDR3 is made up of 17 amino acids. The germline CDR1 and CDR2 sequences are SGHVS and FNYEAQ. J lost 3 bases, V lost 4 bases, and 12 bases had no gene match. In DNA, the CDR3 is TGTGCCAGCAGCTCAAACCCCACCGGGGGGGTGACAGATACGCAGTATTTT. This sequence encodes CASSSNPTGGVTDTQYF.

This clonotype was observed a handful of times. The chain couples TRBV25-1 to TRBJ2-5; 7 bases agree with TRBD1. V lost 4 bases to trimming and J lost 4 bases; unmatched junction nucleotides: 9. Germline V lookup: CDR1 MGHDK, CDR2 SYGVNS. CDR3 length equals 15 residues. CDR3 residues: CASSVPDRVGETQYF. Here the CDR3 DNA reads TGTGCCAGCAGTGTGCCTGACAGGGTTGGAGAGACCCAGTACTTC.

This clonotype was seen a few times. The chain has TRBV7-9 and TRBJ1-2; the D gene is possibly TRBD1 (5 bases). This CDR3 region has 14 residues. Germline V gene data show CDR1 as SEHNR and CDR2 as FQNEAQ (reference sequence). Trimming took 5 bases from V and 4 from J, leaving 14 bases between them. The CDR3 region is CASSPQGIGYGYTF. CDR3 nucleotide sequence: TGTGCCAGCAGCCCGCAGGGTATCGGCTATGGCTACACCTTC.

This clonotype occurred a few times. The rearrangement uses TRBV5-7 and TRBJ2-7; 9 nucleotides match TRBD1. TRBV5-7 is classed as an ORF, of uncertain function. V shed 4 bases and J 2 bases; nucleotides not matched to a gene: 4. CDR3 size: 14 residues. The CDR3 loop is CASSVGQGPYEQYF. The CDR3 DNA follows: TGTGCCAGCAGCGTTGGACAGGGGCCCTACGAGCAGTACTTC.

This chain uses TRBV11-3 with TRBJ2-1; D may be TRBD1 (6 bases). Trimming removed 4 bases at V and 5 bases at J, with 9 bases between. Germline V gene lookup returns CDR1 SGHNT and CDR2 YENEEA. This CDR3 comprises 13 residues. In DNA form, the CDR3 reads TGTGCCAGCAGCTCACGACAGGACAATGAGCAGTTCTTC. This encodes CASSSRQDNEQFF.

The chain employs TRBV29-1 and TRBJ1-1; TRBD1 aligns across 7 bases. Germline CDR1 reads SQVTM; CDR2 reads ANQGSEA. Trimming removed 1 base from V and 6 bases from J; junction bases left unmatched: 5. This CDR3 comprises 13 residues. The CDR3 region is CSVEGGTVAEAFF. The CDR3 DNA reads TGCAGCGTTGAAGGGGGGACAGTGGCTGAAGCTTTCTTT.

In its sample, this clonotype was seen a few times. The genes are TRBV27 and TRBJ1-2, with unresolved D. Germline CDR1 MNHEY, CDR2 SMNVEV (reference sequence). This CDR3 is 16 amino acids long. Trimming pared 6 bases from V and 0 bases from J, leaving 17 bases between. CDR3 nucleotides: TGTGCCAGCAGGCCCCTGGACGGAGGAACTAACTATGGCTACACCTTC. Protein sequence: CASRPLDGGTNYGYTF.

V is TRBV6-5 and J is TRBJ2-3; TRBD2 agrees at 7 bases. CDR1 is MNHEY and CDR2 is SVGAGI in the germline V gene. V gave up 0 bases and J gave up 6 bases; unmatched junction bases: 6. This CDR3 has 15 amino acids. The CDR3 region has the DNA TGTGCCAGCAGTTACTCAAGCAACGGGAGGGATACGCAGTATTTT. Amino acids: CASSYSSNGRDTQYF.

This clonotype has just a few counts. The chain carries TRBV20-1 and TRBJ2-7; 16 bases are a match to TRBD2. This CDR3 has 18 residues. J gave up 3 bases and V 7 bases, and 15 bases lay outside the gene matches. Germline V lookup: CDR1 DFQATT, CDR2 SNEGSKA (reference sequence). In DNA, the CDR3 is TGCAGTGTGGGCCCGGACCCCGGGACTAGCGGGGGGGACTACGAGCAGTACTTC. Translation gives CSVGPDPGTSGGDYEQYF.